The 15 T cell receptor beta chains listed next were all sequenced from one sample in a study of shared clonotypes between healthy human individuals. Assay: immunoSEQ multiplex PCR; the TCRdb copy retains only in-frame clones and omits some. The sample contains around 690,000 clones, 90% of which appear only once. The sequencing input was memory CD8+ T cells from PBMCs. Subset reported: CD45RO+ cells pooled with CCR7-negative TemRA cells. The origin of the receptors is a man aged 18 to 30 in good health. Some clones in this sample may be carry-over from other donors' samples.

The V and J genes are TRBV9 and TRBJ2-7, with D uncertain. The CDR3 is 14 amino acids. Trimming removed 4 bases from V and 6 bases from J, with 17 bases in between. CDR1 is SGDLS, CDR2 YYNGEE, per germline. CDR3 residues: CASSPARAPGEQYF. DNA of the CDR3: TGTGCCAGCAGCCCCGCGCGAGCCCCAGGCGAGCAGTACTTC.

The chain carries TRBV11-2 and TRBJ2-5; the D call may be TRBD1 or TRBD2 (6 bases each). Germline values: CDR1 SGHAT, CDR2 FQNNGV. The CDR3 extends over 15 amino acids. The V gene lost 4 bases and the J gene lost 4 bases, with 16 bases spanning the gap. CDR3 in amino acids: CASSSPQGLAETQYF. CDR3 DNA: TGTGCCAGCAGCTCCCCACAGGGACTGGCAGAGACCCAGTACTTC. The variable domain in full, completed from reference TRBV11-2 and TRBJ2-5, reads EAGVAQSPRYKIIEKRQSVAFWCNPISGHATLYWYQQILGQGPKLLIQFQNNGVVDDSQLPKDRFSAERLKGVDSTLKIQPAKLEDSAVYLCASSSPQGLAETQYFGPGTRLLVL.

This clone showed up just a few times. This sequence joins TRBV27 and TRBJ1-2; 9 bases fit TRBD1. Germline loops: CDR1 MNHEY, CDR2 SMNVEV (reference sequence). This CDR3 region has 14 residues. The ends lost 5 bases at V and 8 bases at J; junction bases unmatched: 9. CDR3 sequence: CASSRPGTGLGYTF. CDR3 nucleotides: TGTGCCAGCAGTCGCCCAGGGACAGGGTTAGGCTACACCTTC.

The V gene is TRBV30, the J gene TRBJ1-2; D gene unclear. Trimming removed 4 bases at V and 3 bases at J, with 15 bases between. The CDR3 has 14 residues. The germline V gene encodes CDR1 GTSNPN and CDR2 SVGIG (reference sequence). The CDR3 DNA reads TGTGCCTGGATCAAAACCGGGTCTGACTATGGCTACACCTTC. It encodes CAWIKTGSDYGYTF.

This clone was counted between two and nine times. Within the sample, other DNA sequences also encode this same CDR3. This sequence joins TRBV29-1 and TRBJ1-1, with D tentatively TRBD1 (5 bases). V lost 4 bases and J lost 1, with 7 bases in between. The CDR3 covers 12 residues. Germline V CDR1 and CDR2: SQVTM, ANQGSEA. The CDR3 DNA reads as TGCAGCGTTGTGGGGGGGAACACTGAAGCTTTCTTT. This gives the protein CSVVGGNTEAFF.

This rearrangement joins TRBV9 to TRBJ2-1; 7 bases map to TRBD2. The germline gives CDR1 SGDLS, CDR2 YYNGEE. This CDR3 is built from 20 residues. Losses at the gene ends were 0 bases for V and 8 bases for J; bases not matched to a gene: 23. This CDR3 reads CASSVDRAGSGALRTYEQFF. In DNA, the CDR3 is TGTGCCAGCAGCGTAGATCGAGCGGGAAGTGGAGCTCTCCGGACCTATGAGCAGTTCTTC.

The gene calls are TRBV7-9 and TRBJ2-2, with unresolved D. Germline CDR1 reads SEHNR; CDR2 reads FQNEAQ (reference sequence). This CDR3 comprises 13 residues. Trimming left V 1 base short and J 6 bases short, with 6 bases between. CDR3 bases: TGTGCCAGCAGCTTAGACCCTGCCGGGGAGCTGTTTTTT. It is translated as CASSLDPAGELFF.

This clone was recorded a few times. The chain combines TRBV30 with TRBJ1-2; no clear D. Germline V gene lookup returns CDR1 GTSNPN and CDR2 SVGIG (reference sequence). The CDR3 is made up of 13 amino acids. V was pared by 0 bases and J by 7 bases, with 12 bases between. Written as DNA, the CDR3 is TGTGCCTGGAGTGTACTCGTGGGGTCTGGCTACACCTTC. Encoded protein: CAWSVLVGSGYTF.

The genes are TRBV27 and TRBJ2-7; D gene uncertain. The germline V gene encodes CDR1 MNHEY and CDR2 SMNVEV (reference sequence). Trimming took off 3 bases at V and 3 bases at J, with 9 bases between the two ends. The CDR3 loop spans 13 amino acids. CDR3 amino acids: CASSLLGFYEQYF. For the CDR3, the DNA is TGTGCCAGCAGTTTGCTAGGTTTCTACGAGCAGTACTTC.

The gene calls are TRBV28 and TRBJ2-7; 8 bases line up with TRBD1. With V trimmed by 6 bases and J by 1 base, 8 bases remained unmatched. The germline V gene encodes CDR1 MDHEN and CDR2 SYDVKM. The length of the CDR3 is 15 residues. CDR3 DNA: TGTGCCAGCAGCGCCCGGACAGGGAGGTCCTACGAGCAGTACTTC. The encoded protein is CASSARTGRSYEQYF.

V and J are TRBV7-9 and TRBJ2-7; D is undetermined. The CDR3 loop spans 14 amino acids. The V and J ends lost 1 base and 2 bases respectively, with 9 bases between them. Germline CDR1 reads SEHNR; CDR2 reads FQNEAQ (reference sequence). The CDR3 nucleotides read TGTGCCAGCAGCTTAGTGGCTGCTCCCTACGAGCAGTACTTC. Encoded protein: CASSLVAAPYEQYF.

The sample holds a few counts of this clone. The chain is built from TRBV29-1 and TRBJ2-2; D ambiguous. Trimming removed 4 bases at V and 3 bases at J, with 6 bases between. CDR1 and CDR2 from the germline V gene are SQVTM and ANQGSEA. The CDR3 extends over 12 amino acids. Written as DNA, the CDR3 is TGCAGCGTTGTACAACACACCGGGGAGCTGTTTTTT. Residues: CSVVQHTGELFF.

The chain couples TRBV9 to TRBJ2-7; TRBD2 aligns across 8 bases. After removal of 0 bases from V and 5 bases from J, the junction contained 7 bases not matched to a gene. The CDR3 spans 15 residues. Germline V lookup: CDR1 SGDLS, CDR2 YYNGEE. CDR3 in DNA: TGTGCCAGCAGCGTAGATCCAGCGGGAGCGCACGAGCAGTACTTC. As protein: CASSVDPAGAHEQYF.

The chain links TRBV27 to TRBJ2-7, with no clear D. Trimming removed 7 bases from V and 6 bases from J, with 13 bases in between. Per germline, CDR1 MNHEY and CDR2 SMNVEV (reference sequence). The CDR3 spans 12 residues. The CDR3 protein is CASKSYNSEQYF. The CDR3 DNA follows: TGTGCCAGCAAAAGCTATAACTCCGAGCAGTACTTC.

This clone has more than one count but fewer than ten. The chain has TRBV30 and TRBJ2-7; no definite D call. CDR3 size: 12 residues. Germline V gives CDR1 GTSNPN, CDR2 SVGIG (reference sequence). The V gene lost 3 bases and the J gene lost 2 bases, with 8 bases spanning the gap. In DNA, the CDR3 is TGTGCCTGGAGCTACGGCCCCTACGAGCAGTACTTC. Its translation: CAWSYGPYEQYF. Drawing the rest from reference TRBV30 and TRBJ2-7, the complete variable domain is SQTIHQWPATLVQPVGSPLSLECTVEGTSNPNLYWYRQAAGRGLQLLFYSVGIGQISSEVPQNLSASRPQDRQFILSSKKLLLSDSGFYLCAWSYGPYEQYFGPGTRLTVT.